The rows below give T cell receptor beta chains drawn from one sample of a study of T cells in Graves' hyperthyroidism and ophthalmopathy. From the multiplex PCR reads, TCRdb called clonotypes with MiXCR, one entry per CDR3 protein. The table shows some 400,000 distinct CDR3 sequences, with about a fifth occurring only once. What was sequenced was blood. The receptors shown here come from a woman between 18 and 29 years old with Graves' hyperthyroidism. Both conserved end residues are part of each CDR3. D genes are given only for firm matches. Some rows have no size entry. The others give once, few or many, or a class for an expanded clone.

d_gene	abundance	v_gene	j_gene	CDR3aa	CDR3nt
-	many	TRBV18	TRBJ1-1	CASSPGYRDEAFF	TGTGCCAGCTCACCAGGTTACAGGGATGAAGCTTTCTTT
TRBD1	many	TRBV10-3	TRBJ2-7	CAISEQLTGGGYEQYF	TGTGCCATCAGTGAACAACTGACAGGGGGTGGATACGAGCAGTACTTC
-	few	TRBV27	TRBJ1-6	CASSYTGTNSPLHF	TGTGCCAGCAGCTACACAGGGACTAATTCACCCCTCCACTTT
-	many	TRBV6-5	TRBJ2-5	CASSYEYGETQYF	TGTGCCAGCAGTTACGAGTATGGGGAGACCCAGTACTTC
TRBD1	many	TRBV6-1	TRBJ2-5	CASSRRDRETQYF	TGTGCCAGCAGCCGCCGGGACAGGGAGACCCAGTACTTC
TRBD2	many	TRBV6-1	TRBJ2-5	CASRGGGVETQYF	TGTGCCAGCAGAGGCGGGGGGGTAGAGACCCAGTACTTC
-	many	TRBV30	TRBJ1-6	CAWRTRPGGSSSPLHF	TGTGCCTGGAGAACAAGACCTGGGGGCAGTTCTTCACCCCTCCACTTT
-	many	TRBV18	TRBJ1-1	CASSPPGVRTEAFF	TGTGCCAGCTCACCACCGGGGGTTCGCACTGAAGCTTTCTTT
-	many	TRBV7-8	TRBJ1-2	CASSSIKPSGGGYTF	TGTGCCAGCAGCTCCATAAAACCGTCCGGGGGTGGCTACACCTTC
-	many	TRBV20-1	TRBJ2-2	CSARPFNTGELFF	TGCAGTGCTAGGCCATTTAACACCGGGGAGCTGTTTTTT
-	many	TRBV9	TRBJ1-2	CASSVAGSGYTF	TGTGCCAGCAGCGTAGCAGGGAGTGGCTACACCTTC
-	many	TRBV12-3/TRBV12-4	TRBJ1-1	CASSPDLEAFF	TGTGCCAGCAGTCCCGACCTGGAAGCTTTCTTT
TRBD2	-	TRBV6-1	TRBJ2-2	CASIFSGGGGELFF	TGTGCCAGCATCTTTAGCGGGGGTGGAGGGGAGCTGTTTTTT
TRBD1	few	TRBV24-1	TRBJ2-7	CATSDPGQGTYEQYF	TGTGCCACCAGTGATCCCGGACAGGGGACCTACGAGCAGTACTTC
-	many	TRBV9	TRBJ1-2	CASSASGKGYTF	TGTGCCAGCAGCGCCTCAGGTAAAGGCTACACCTTC
TRBD1	few	TRBV15	TRBJ1-6	CATSPRGQVSPLHF	TGTGCCACCAGCCCCAGGGGGCAGGTTTCACCCCTCCACTTT
-	many	TRBV20-1	TRBJ1-5	CSARLVSQPQHF	TGCAGTGCCCGACTCGTTTCGCAGCCCCAGCATTTT
-	many	TRBV20-1	TRBJ1-1	CSAIRGRNTEAFF	TGCAGTGCTATCCGAGGTCGGAACACTGAAGCTTTCTTT
TRBD2	many	TRBV13	TRBJ2-7	CASSSTGVAGGPYEQYF	TGTGCCAGCAGCTCCACCGGGGTAGCGGGGGGCCCCTACGAGCAGTACTTC
-	many	TRBV2	TRBJ1-1	CASSEMGQGNTEAFF	TGTGCCAGCAGTGAAATGGGTCAGGGGAATACTGAAGCTTTCTTT
-	-	TRBV2	TRBJ2-2	CASSVDRATGELFF	TGTGCCAGCAGTGTAGACAGAGCCACCGGGGAGCTGTTTTTT
-	-	TRBV6-5	TRBJ1-1	CASSYSGREAFF	TGTGCCAGCAGTTACTCAGGGAGAGAAGCTTTCTTT
-	-	TRBV28	TRBJ2-7	CASSYQAYEQYF	TGTGCCAGCAGCTACCAAGCCTACGAGCAGTACTTC
TRBD1	few	TRBV4-2	TRBJ2-2	CASSQETGYTGELFF	TGTGCCAGCAGCCAAGAGACAGGGTACACCGGGGAGCTGTTTTTT
-	many	TRBV6-1	TRBJ1-1	CASSDPGTSTEASF	TGTGCCAGCAGTGACCCCGGGACATCCACTGAAGCTTCCTTT
-	many	TRBV7-9	TRBJ1-3	CASSWDAISGNTIYF	TGTGCCAGCAGCTGGGACGCTATCTCTGGAAACACCATATATTTT
-	many	TRBV7-8	TRBJ2-5	CATQSETQYF	TGTGCCACACAGTCTGAGACCCAGTACTTC
-	many	TRBV12-3/TRBV12-4	TRBJ2-7	CASGGRDLYEQYF	TGTGCCAGCGGAGGCAGAGACCTCTACGAGCAGTACTTC
-	few	TRBV6-5	TRBJ1-4	CASSLAATNEKLFF	TGTGCCAGCAGTTTGGCAGCAACTAATGAAAAACTGTTTTTT
TRBD2	many	TRBV12-3/TRBV12-4	TRBJ2-2	CASSNGLAGVRYTGELFF	TGTGCCAGCAGCAATGGACTAGCGGGGGTTAGGTACACCGGGGAGCTGTTTTTT
-	-	TRBV9	TRBJ2-3	CASSVAVTTDTQYF	TGTGCCAGCAGCGTGGCGGTAACCACAGATACGCAGTATTTT
-	many	TRBV6-1	TRBJ2-2	CASTRSRGAGGELFF	TGTGCCAGCACCAGATCCAGGGGGGCGGGCGGGGAGCTGTTTTTT
-	-	TRBV12-3/TRBV12-4	TRBJ1-2	CASGQVNYGYTF	TGTGCCAGCGGACAAGTGAACTATGGCTACACCTTC
TRBD2	many	TRBV2	TRBJ2-5	CASRAPLAGGQETQYF	TGTGCCAGCAGGGCCCCACTAGCGGGGGGACAAGAGACCCAGTACTTC
TRBD2	few	TRBV6-1	TRBJ2-7	CASSNSGRPPYEQYF	TGTGCCAGCAGTAATAGCGGGAGGCCCCCCTACGAGCAGTACTTC
-	many	TRBV5-6	TRBJ1-1	CASSPRKAFF	TGTGCCAGCTCCCCCCGCAAAGCTTTCTTT
-	many	TRBV10-3	TRBJ2-5	CAISASGARETQYF	TGTGCCATCAGTGCTTCAGGAGCACGAGAGACCCAGTACTTC
TRBD2	many	TRBV28	TRBJ2-5	CASSPGAGGKETQYF	TGTGCCAGCAGTCCCGGAGCGGGGGGAAAAGAGACCCAGTACTTC
TRBD2	once	TRBV9	TRBJ2-2	CASSALAGGGTGELFF	TGTGCCAGCAGCGCCCTAGCGGGAGGAGGGACCGGGGAGCTGTTTTTT
-	few	TRBV20-1	TRBJ2-2	CSARTRMNTGELFF	TGCAGTGCTAGGACCCGGATGAACACCGGGGAGCTGTTTTTT
-	-	TRBV14	TRBJ1-2	CSSSPGYNYGYTF	TGTTCCAGCAGCCCGGGTTATAACTATGGCTACACCTTC
-	few	TRBV3-1	TRBJ2-4	CASSQNFGKGGKNIQYF	TGTGCCAGCAGCCAAAATTTTGGGAAAGGGGGAAAAAACATTCAGTACTTC
TRBD1	many	TRBV9	TRBJ2-7	CASSLDRVTREQYF	TGTGCCAGCAGCCTCGACAGGGTGACTCGCGAGCAGTACTTC